These 27 T cell receptor beta chains were all obtained from the same sample, sequenced in a study of cytomegalovirus exposure and HLA in healthy donors. Amplification used 60 Vbeta primers and 13 Jbeta primers. Profiled with immunoSEQ multiplex PCR; TCRdb holds only in-frame clones, not every one. The top ten hold 3.5% to 5% of the sample, which has over 150,000 clones, 65% to 70% seen once. The sequencing input was PBMCs. All receptors come from a woman between 18 and 30 years old in good health and CMV-seropositive.

This rearrangement joins TRBV30 to TRBJ2-5; 7 nucleotides match TRBD1. Matching the DNA end better, TRBJ2-7 makes the J call doubtful. CDR1 and CDR2 (germline): GTSNPN, SVGIG (reference sequence). The CDR3 has 12 residues. The CDR3 region is CAWETGVYEQYF. In DNA, the CDR3 is TGTGCCTGGGAAACAGGGGTCTACGAGCAGTACTTC.

The rearrangement joins TRBV30 to TRBJ2-1, with 7 bases fitting TRBD2. This CDR3 spans 13 amino acids. The trim removed 3 bases at V and 9 bases at J, leaving 8 bases unmatched. In germline, CDR1 is GTSNPN, CDR2 SVGIG (reference sequence). The CDR3 loop reads CAWRWGGYGEQFF. CDR3 sequence (DNA): TGTGCCTGGAGGTGGGGGGGGTACGGTGAGCAGTTCTTC.

The CDR3 sequence: CASSMTSDYEQYF. CDR3 in DNA: TGTGCCAGTAGTATGACCAGCGACTACGAGCAGTACTTC. The chain employs TRBV19 and TRBJ2-7; D unclear. Per germline, CDR1 LNHDA and CDR2 SQIVND (reference sequence). The V end was cut by 3 bases, the J end by 3 bases, with 9 bases between. This CDR3 has 13 residues. Together with reference TRBV19 and TRBJ2-7, the CDR3 gives the full variable domain: DGGITQSPKYLFRKEGQNVTLSCEQNLNHDAMYWYRQDPGQGLRLIYYSQIVNDFQKGDIAEGYSVSREKKESFPLTVTSAQKNPTAFYLCASSMTSDYEQYFGPGTRLTVT.

The chain combines TRBV7-8 with TRBJ1-5; D not resolved. Germline CDR1 SGHVS, CDR2 FQNEAQ. The V end lost 3 bases, the J end lost 3 bases, and 3 bases lay between the germline ends. The CDR3 loop spans 12 amino acids. The CDR3 nucleotides are TGTGCCAGCAGCTTCTCCAATCAGCCCCAGCATTTT. This sequence encodes CASSFSNQPQHF.

The chain combines TRBV6-6 with TRBJ2-7; the D gene is possibly TRBD2 (5 bases). The CDR3 has 12 residues. The germline V gene encodes CDR1 MNHNY and CDR2 SVGAGI (reference sequence). The V end was cut by 5 bases, the J end by 12 bases, with 17 bases between. The CDR3 region has the DNA TGTGCCAGCAGTATTCGGGAAGGGATCTCGTACTTC. Its translation is CASSIREGISYF.

V is TRBV27 and J is TRBJ2-6; D is possibly TRBD2 (5 bases). Germline values: CDR1 MNHEY, CDR2 SMNVEV (reference sequence). This CDR3 region has 17 residues. The ends were cut back, 2 bases at V and 0 bases at J, with 11 bases in the middle. In DNA, the CDR3 is TGTGCCAGCAGTTTAGAGGGTCCAAGCTCTGGGGCCAACGTCCTGACTTTC. Its protein product is CASSLEGPSSGANVLTF.

This clone was detected only once. This chain joins TRBV6-1 and TRBJ2-7, with 8 bases identical to TRBD1. The CDR3 extends over 14 amino acids. The ends lost 3 bases at V and 6 bases at J; junction bases unmatched: 7. Germline loops: CDR1 MNHNS, CDR2 SASEGT. This CDR3 reads CASSDVTGVSEQYF. CDR3 bases: TGTGCCAGCAGTGATGTGACAGGGGTGTCCGAGCAGTACTTC.

The J gene is TRBJ1-2, the V gene TRBV7-2; the D is unclear. The CDR3 is made up of 17 amino acids. Trimming pared 0 bases from V and 1 base from J, leaving 15 bases between. The germline V gene has CDR1 SGHTA and CDR2 FQGNSA. CDR3 sequence: CASSLAVWQAINYGYTF. The CDR3 DNA sequence: TGTGCCAGCAGCTTAGCAGTATGGCAGGCGATTAACTATGGCTACACCTTC.

The sample holds a few counts of this clone. This chain connects TRBV9 to TRBJ1-1; D call uncertain. V shed 3 bases and J shed 11 bases, with 20 bases lying between them. In germline, CDR1 is SGDLS, CDR2 YYNGEE. CDR3 length: 14 amino acids. CDR3 DNA: TGTGCCAGCAGCGCTGTACCTCCGGGGTCGTCGGCTTTCTTT. Translating gives CASSAVPPGSSAFF. Full variable domain (rest looked up from reference TRBV9 and TRBJ1-1): DSGVTQTPKHLITATGQRVTLRCSPRSGDLSVYWYQQSLDQGLQFLIQYYNGEERAKGNILERFSAQQFPDLHSELNLSSLELGDSALYFCASSAVPPGSSAFFGQGTRLTVV.

The rearrangement uses TRBV28 and TRBJ1-5, with D unclear. The ends were cut back, 7 bases at V and 1 base at J, with 20 bases in the middle. This CDR3 region has 17 residues. Germline values: CDR1 MDHEN, CDR2 SYDVKM. CDR3 DNA sequence: TGTGCCAGCACCGTTTTTGGACCGGACTCGAGCAATCAGCCCCAGCATTTT. Translation: CASTVFGPDSSNQPQHF.

V and J are TRBV6-1 and TRBJ2-7; TRBD2 agrees at 12 bases. Germline V CDR1 and CDR2: MNHNS, SASEGT. The CDR3 spans 14 residues. Unmatched junction bases numbered 3, after V lost 4 bases and J lost 5 bases. Here the CDR3 DNA reads TGTGCCAGCAGTGGCCTAGCGGGAGGGCACGAGCAGTACTTC. This gives the protein CASSGLAGGHEQYF.

With regard to this clone: The same CDR3 can be traced to other DNA sequences in this sample. The chain joins TRBV9 to TRBJ2-7; D gene uncertain. V was shortened by 5 bases and J by 1 base, with 10 bases between the two germline ends. In germline, CDR1 is SGDLS, CDR2 YYNGEE. This CDR3 is 13 amino acids long. CDR3 nucleotides: TGTGCCAGCAGTCAGACTCCTTCCTACGAGCAGTACTTC. It translates to CASSQTPSYEQYF.

This chain connects TRBV7-8 to TRBJ2-2; 8 bases line up with TRBD2. Unmatched junction bases numbered 8, after V lost 8 bases and J lost 0 bases. Looked up from germline, CDR1 is SGHVS and CDR2 is FQNEAQ. There are 16 residues in the CDR3. The CDR3 loop reads CASPATSAANTGELFF. The CDR3 nucleotides are TGTGCCAGCCCGGCGACTAGCGCCGCGAACACCGGGGAGCTGTTTTTT.

This clone was seen more than once but under ten times. This CDR3 is CASSQDLGRQPQHF. In nucleotides, the CDR3 is TGTGCCAGCAGCCAAGATTTAGGGAGACAGCCCCAGCATTTT. The chain joins TRBV4-2 to TRBJ1-5; D gene unclear. Trimming took off 0 bases at V and 7 bases at J, with 10 bases between the two ends. The germline V gene encodes CDR1 LGHNA and CDR2 YNFKEQ. This CDR3 is built from 14 residues.

This chain joins TRBV30 and TRBJ1-1; TRBD1 is a possible D gene (5 bases). The CDR3 totals 12 residues. V lost 5 bases and J 1 base, leaving 8 bases between the germline ends. Germline V gene data show CDR1 as GTSNPN and CDR2 as SVGIG (reference sequence). CDR3 nucleotides: TGTGCCTGGGGAACAGGGAACACTGAAGCTTTCTTT. Translating gives CAWGTGNTEAFF.

The V gene is TRBV6-1, the J gene TRBJ2-5; possibly TRBD2 for D (5 bases). This CDR3 is built from 15 residues. The germline V gene encodes CDR1 MNHNS and CDR2 SASEGT. The V end lost 3 bases, the J end lost 5 bases, and 16 bases lay between the germline ends. The CDR3 DNA reads TGTGCCAGCAGTGATCCCCAGGAGGCGGTGGAGACCCAGTACTTC. Encoded protein: CASSDPQEAVETQYF.

The chain joins TRBV5-1 to TRBJ1-1, with D possibly being TRBD1 (5 bases). Germline-derived CDR1 and CDR2 are SGHRS and YFSETQ. The CDR3 loop spans 14 amino acids. V lost 4 bases, J lost 1 base, and 11 bases lay in between. CDR3 sequence reads: CASSAWGGNTEAFF. Here the CDR3 DNA reads TGCGCCAGCAGCGCGTGGGGGGGGAACACTGAAGCTTTCTTT.

This clone has a handful of counts. The V call is TRBV30, the J call TRBJ2-2; 9 positions match TRBD1. CDR3 size: 14 residues. The germline CDR1 and CDR2 sequences are GTSNPN and SVGIG (reference sequence). Trimming cost V 6 bases and J 2 bases; bases outside gene matches: 4. The CDR3 reads CACGQGLNTGELFF. The CDR3 bases are TGTGCCTGCGGACAGGGGCTAAACACCGGGGAGCTGTTTTTT.

This chain links TRBV27 with TRBJ2-3; TRBD2 matches 10 bases. The germline V gene has CDR1 MNHEY and CDR2 SMNVEV (reference sequence). V lost 10 bases and J lost 4; bases outside the gene matches: 5. This CDR3 spans 13 amino acids. The CDR3 nucleotides are TGTGCCATCAAGCGGGAGGGCTCAGATACGCAGTATTTT. Encoded protein: CAIKREGSDTQYF.

A few counts support this clone. The V call is TRBV28, the J call TRBJ2-6, with D uncertain. Trimming removed 8 bases from V and 4 bases from J, with 6 bases in between. CDR3 length: 12 residues. Germline V gene data show CDR1 as MDHEN and CDR2 as SYDVKM. The CDR3 protein is CASLGGANVLTF. Here the CDR3 DNA reads TGTGCCAGCCTAGGCGGGGCCAACGTCCTGACTTTC.

The chain joins TRBV7-5 to TRBJ1-2; no check of the table's D call, TRBD1, against the DNA was made. TRBV7-5 is annotated as a pseudogene. The CDR3 contains 13 residues. CDR3 amino acids: CARSVDRGDGYTF. For the CDR3, the DNA is TGTGCCAGAAGCGTTGACAGGGGTGATGGCTACACCTTC.

This sequence joins TRBV7-3 and TRBJ2-2; D unclear. CDR1 is SGHTA, CDR2 FQGTGA, per germline. Trimming took off 2 bases at V and 6 bases at J, with 10 bases between the two ends. This CDR3 region has 14 residues. CDR3 in DNA: TGTGCCAGCAGCTTACTATTGGGCGCCGGGGAGCTGTTTTTT. This gives the protein CASSLLLGAGELFF.

The chain recombines TRBV2 with TRBJ1-2, with D possibly matching TRBD1 (5 bases). V gave up 6 bases and J gave up 6 bases, with 17 bases separating them. Germline CDR1 SNHLY, CDR2 FYNNEI. This CDR3 spans 14 amino acids. Written as DNA, the CDR3 is TGTGCCAGCAGACGCGGTCAGGGAAGTGATGGCTACACCTTC. Translated, it gives CASRRGQGSDGYTF. Based on the CDR3 plus reference TRBV2 and TRBJ1-2, the full variable domain is EPEVTQTPSHQVTQMGQEVILRCVPISNHLYFYWYRQILGQKVEFLVSFYNNEISEKSEIFDDQFSVERPDGSNFTLKIRSTKLEDSAMYFCASRRGQGSDGYTFGSGTRLTVV.

The chain has TRBV28 and TRBJ2-5; D gene ambiguous. The CDR3 totals 13 residues. Trimming removed 2 bases from V and 4 bases from J, with 8 bases in between. Germline V gene sequence: CDR1 MDHEN, CDR2 SYDVKM. DNA for the CDR3: TGTGCCAGCAGTTTAACTTCGGGAGAGACCCAGTACTTC. Its translation: CASSLTSGETQYF. Based on the CDR3 plus reference TRBV28 and TRBJ2-5, the full variable domain is DVKVTQSSRYLVKRTGEKVFLECVQDMDHENMFWYRQDPGLGLRLIYFSYDVKMKEKGDIPEGYSVSREKKERFSLILESASTNQTSMYLCASSLTSGETQYFGPGTRLLVL.

This clone turned up a few times. This chain links TRBV4-3 with TRBJ2-2, with 11 positions matching TRBD2. This CDR3 is built from 21 residues. The J segment lost 6 bases and the V segment lost 0 bases, leaving 18 bases of the junction unmatched. Germline assignment: CDR1 LGHNA and CDR2 YSLEER. The CDR3 protein is CASSQEATASGGIAWSGELFF. The CDR3 nucleotides read TGCGCCAGCAGCCAAGAAGCGACGGCTAGCGGGGGGATTGCGTGGTCCGGGGAGCTGTTTTTT.

The chain uses TRBV19 and TRBJ2-1, with 8 bases lining up with TRBD2. The CDR3 covers 14 residues. V lost 10 bases and J lost 0; bases outside the gene matches: 5. Germline CDR1 is LNHDA and CDR2 is SQIVND (reference sequence). The CDR3 DNA follows: TGTGCCACCACCCGGGGGGGCTCCTACAATGAGCAGTTCTTC. It specifies CATTRGGSYNEQFF.

The rearrangement links TRBV28 to TRBJ1-4, with a weak D call TRBD1 (5 bases). The V and J ends lost 0 bases and 10 bases respectively, with 21 bases between them. The CDR3 runs to 17 residues. Germline V CDR1 and CDR2: MDHEN, SYDVKM. CDR3: CASSLWVAGQKSRKLFF. In DNA form, the CDR3 reads TGTGCCAGCAGTTTATGGGTGGCAGGGCAAAAGTCTCGAAAACTGTTTTTT.